These T cell receptor beta chains were read from a single sample in a study of Graves' ophthalmopathy and Graves' hyperthyroidism. TCRdb reprocessed the multiplex PCR reads with MiXCR, giving one entry per CDR3 protein. The top ten hold 3% of the sample, which has hundreds of thousands of distinct CDR3 sequences, around 20% seen once. What was sequenced was peripheral blood. The receptors come from a woman younger than 30 with stable Graves' hyperthyroidism. Both conserved end residues are part of each CDR3. The D gene is left open where the match is weak. The size field is filled for only some rows; it gives once, few, many or a size class.

TRBD2	many	15	TRBV10-3	TRBJ2-5	TGTGCCATCAGTGACGGGACTAGCGGCCAAGAGACCCAGTACTTC	CAISDGTSGQETQYF
TRBD1	NA	14	TRBV6-1	TRBJ2-7	TGTGCCAGCAGCGGGACAGGGAGGGCCTACGAGCAGTACTTC	CASSGTGRAYEQYF
TRBD1	NA	14	TRBV20-1	TRBJ2-7	TGCAGTGCTAGAGACAGGGGGCGCACCTACGAGCAGTACTTC	CSARDRGRTYEQYF
TRBD2	many	18	TRBV7-8	TRBJ2-5	TGTGCCAGCAGCTTAGGTGTCCTAGCGGGAGGGCCCGGGGAGACCCAGTACTTC	CASSLGVLAGGPGETQYF
TRBD2	many	17	TRBV25-1	TRBJ2-7	TGTGCCAGCAGTGAATACAATCCGGGACTAGCAGGCTACGAGCAGTACTTC	CASSEYNPGLAGYEQYF
TRBD2	many	12	TRBV20-1	TRBJ2-5	TGCAGCGCCCCTAGCGGACAAGAGACCCAGTACTTC	CSAPSGQETQYF
NA	many	14	TRBV12-3/TRBV12-4	TRBJ2-2	TGTGCCAGCACCCTACAGGTTAACACCGGGGAGCTGTTTTTT	CASTLQVNTGELFF
TRBD1	NA	18	TRBV6-1	TRBJ1-5	TGTGCCAGCAGGAGCGCGGGACAGCTTAAATATAGCAATCAGCCCCAGCATTTT	CASRSAGQLKYSNQPQHF
NA	NA	23	TRBV4-2	TRBJ2-5	TGTGCCAGCAGCCCCAGGGGACAGGGGGCGCCGGGACTAGCGGGAAGGCTCCAAGAGACCCAGTACTTC	CASSPRGQGAPGLAGRLQETQYF
NA	once	13	TRBV6-1	TRBJ2-5	TGTGCCAGCAGAAGGGGGGGGCGGGAGACCCAGTACTTC	CASRRGGRETQYF
NA	many	16	TRBV9	TRBJ1-1	TGTGCCAGCAGCCTAAGGGGAGGGCAGACTATCACTGAAGCTTTCTTT	CASSLRGGQTITEAFF
NA	many	15	TRBV6-1	TRBJ2-5	TGTGCCAGCAGTGCATACCCTAGCTCTCAAGAGACCCAGTACTTC	CASSAYPSSQETQYF
NA	NA	12	TRBV28	TRBJ1-1	TGTGCCAGCAGGGACTTATTGAGTGAAGCTTTCTTT	CASRDLLSEAFF
NA	many	14	TRBV7-2	TRBJ2-7	TGTGCCAGCAGCTTAGTCGGGGTCCTCTACGAGCAGTACTTC	CASSLVGVLYEQYF
NA	many	13	TRBV30	TRBJ1-1	TGTGCCTGGGGATACAGGGTGGACACTGAAGCTTTCTTT	CAWGYRVDTEAFF
NA	many	11	TRBV30	TRBJ1-1	TGTGCCTGGAGTGTAGCAGGGAAAGGTTTCTTT	CAWSVAGKGFF
TRBD1	many	16	TRBV19	TRBJ2-7	TGTGCCAGTAGTCCGAGAGGGACAGGGAATGCTTACGAGCAGTACTTC	CASSPRGTGNAYEQYF
NA	NA	13	TRBV7-6	TRBJ1-6	TGTGCCAGCAGCTATAATCAGAATTCACCCCTCCACTTT	CASSYNQNSPLHF
NA	many	14	TRBV6-1	TRBJ2-7	TGTGCCAGCAGTGAAAGGGGGGGCCCCTACGAGCAGTACTTC	CASSERGGPYEQYF
NA	NA	13	TRBV20-1	TRBJ1-2	TGCAGTGCTGCCTTTGCAGGGAACTATGGCTACACCTTC	CSAAFAGNYGYTF
NA	many	14	TRBV29-1	TRBJ1-1	TGCAGCGTTGAACGACAATTTATGAACACTGAAGCTTTCTTT	CSVERQFMNTEAFF
NA	NA	16	TRBV6-2/TRBV6-3	TRBJ1-2	TGTGCCAGCAGTTACTCGAAGCAGGGTGGAAACTATGGCTACACCTTC	CASSYSKQGGNYGYTF
TRBD1	many	18	TRBV24-1	TRBJ2-5	TGTGCCACCAGTGATTTGGGTCCCGGGACAGGCTACCAAGAGACCCAGTACTTC	CATSDLGPGTGYQETQYF